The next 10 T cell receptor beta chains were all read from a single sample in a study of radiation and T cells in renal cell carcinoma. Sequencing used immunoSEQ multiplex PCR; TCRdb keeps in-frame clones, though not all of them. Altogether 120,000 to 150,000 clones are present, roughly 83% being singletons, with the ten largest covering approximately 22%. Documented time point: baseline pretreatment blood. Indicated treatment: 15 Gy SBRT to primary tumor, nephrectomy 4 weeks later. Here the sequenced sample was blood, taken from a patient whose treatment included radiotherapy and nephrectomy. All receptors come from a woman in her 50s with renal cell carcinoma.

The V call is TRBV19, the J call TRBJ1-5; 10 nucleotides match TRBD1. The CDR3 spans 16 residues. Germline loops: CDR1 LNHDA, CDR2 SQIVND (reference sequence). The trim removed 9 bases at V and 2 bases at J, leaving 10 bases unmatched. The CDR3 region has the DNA TGTGCCAGCCACCCGGGGGGGACAGGGGGCAATCAGCCCCAGCATTTT. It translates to CASHPGGTGGNQPQHF. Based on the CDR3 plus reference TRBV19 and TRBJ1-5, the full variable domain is DGGITQSPKYLFRKEGQNVTLSCEQNLNHDAMYWYRQDPGQGLRLIYYSQIVNDFQKGDIAEGYSVSREKKESFPLTVTSAQKNPTAFYLCASHPGGTGGNQPQHFGDGTRLSIL.

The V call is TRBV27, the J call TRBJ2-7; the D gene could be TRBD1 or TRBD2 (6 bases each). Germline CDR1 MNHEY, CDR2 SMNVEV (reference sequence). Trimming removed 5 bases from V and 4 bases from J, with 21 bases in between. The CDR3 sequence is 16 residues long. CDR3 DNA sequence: TGTGCCAGCAGTCTCACACAGGGTAAGGGGGGATACGAGCAGTACTTC. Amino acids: CASSLTQGKGGYEQYF.

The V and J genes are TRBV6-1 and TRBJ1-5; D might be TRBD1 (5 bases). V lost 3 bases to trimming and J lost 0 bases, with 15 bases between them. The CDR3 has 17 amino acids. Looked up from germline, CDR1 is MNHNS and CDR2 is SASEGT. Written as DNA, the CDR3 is TGTGCCAGCAGTGATGCGGACATCCGATATAGCAATCAGCCCCAGCATTTT. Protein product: CASSDADIRYSNQPQHF.

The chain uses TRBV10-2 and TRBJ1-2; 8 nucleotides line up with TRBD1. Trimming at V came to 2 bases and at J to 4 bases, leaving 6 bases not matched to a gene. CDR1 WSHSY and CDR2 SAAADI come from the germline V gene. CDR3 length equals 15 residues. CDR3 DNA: TGCGCCAGCAGTGAGCAGGACAGGGTGATCTATGGCTACACCTTC. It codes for CASSEQDRVIYGYTF.

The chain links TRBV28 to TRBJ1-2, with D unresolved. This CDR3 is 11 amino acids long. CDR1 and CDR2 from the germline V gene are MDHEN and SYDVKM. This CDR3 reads CAVGRSGGYTF. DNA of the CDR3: TGTGCTGTCGGTCGAAGTGGAGGCTACACCTTC.

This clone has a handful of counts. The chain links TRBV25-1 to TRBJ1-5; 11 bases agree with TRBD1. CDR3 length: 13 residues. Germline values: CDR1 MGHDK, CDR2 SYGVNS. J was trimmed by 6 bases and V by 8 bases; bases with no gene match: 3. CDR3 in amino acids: CASGQGAGQPQHF. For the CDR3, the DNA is TGTGCCAGCGGACAGGGGGCGGGTCAGCCCCAGCATTTT.

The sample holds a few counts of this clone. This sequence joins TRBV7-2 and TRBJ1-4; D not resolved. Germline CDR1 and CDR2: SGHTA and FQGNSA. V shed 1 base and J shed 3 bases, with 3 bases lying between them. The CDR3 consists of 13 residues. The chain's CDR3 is CASSLGPNEKLFF. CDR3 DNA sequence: TGTGCCAGCAGCTTAGGCCCTAATGAAAAACTGTTTTTT.

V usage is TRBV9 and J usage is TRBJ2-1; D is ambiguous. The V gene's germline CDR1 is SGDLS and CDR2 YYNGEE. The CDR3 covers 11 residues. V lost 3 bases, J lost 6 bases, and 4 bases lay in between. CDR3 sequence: CASSGSNEQFF. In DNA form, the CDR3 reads TGTGCCAGCAGCGGTAGCAATGAGCAGTTCTTC.

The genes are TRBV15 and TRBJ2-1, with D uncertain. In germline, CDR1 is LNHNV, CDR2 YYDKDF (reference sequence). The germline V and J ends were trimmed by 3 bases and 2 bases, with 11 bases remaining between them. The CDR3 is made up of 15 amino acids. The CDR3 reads CATSSRTGTYNEQFF. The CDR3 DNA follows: TGTGCCACCAGCAGCCGGACGGGTACCTACAATGAGCAGTTCTTC.

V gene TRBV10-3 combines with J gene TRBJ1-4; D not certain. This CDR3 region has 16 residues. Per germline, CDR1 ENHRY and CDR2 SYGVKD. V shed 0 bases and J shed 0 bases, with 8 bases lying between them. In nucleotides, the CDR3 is TGTGCCATCAGTGAGTCTCGGGGAGCAACTAATGAAAAACTGTTTTTT. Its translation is CAISESRGATNEKLFF.